The following is a T cell receptor (beta chain) sequence with its context. The data were taken from a study of shared clonotypes between healthy human individuals. The repertoire was sequenced with immunoSEQ multiplex PCR; TCRdb's copy has only in-frame clones and lacks some. There are about 2 million clones in the sample; roughly 94% occur only once, and around 0.13% lies in the top ten. V lost 5 bases and J lost 5, with 12 bases in between. CDR1 is SGHAT, CDR2 FQNNGV, per germline. The CDR3 runs 14 residues. The rearrangement links TRBV11-2 to TRBJ2-2, with D unclear. The sample comprised naive CD4+ T cells sorted from blood. Specified subset: CD45RA+ positively selected. This receptor was taken from a man between 18 and 35 years old in good health. CDR3 region: CASSESRPTGELFF. The CDR3 coding sequence is TGTGCCAGCAGCGAGTCTCGACCAACCGGGGAGCTGTTTTTT.